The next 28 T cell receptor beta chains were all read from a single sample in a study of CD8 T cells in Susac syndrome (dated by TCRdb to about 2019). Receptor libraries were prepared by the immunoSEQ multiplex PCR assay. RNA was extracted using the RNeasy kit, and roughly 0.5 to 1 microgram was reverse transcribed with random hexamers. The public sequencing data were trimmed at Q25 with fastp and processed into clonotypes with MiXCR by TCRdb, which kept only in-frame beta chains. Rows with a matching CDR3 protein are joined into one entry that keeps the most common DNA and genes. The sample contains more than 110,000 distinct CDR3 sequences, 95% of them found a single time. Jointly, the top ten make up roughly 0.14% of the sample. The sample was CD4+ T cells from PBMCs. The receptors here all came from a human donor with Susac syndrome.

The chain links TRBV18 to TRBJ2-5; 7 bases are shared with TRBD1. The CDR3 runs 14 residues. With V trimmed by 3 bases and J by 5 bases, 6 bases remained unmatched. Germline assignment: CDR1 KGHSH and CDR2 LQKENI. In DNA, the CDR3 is TGTGCCAGCTCACCTGAGACAGGGCGGGAGACCCAGTACTTC. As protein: CASSPETGRETQYF.

The CDR3 DNA sequence: TGTGCCAGCAGCCAAGATTGGGCGGGACAAAAGAACACTGAAGCTTTCTTT. Protein sequence: CASSQDWAGQKNTEAFF. The V gene is TRBV14, the J gene TRBJ1-1, with TRBD1 as a possible D gene (6 bases). Trimming left V 0 bases short and J 1 base short, with 15 bases between. The CDR3 spans 17 residues. Germline V gives CDR1 SGHDN, CDR2 FVKESK.

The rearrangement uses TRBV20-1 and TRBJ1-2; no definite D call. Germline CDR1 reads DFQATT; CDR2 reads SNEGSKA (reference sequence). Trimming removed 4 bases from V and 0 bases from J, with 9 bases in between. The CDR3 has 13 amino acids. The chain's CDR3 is CSANRGTNYGYTF. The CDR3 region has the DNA TGCAGTGCTAATCGGGGAACTAACTATGGCTACACCTTC.

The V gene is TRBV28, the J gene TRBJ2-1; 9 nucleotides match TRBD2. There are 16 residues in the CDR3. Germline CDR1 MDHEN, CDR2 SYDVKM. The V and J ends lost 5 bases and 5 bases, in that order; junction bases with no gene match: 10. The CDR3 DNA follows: TGTGCCAGCAGTGAAGGAGGAAGCGGGGGGAACAATGAGCAGTTCTTC. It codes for CASSEGGSGGNNEQFF.

The CDR3 DNA reads as TGTGCCAGCAGTTTATCAGGGTTCGGATACGAGCAGTACTTC. It translates to CASSLSGFGYEQYF. The chain carries TRBV28 and TRBJ2-7; TRBD1 might be the D (5 bases). CDR1 is MDHEN and CDR2 is SYDVKM in the germline V gene. V was shortened by 1 base and J by 4 bases, with 11 bases between the two germline ends. The CDR3 runs to 14 residues.

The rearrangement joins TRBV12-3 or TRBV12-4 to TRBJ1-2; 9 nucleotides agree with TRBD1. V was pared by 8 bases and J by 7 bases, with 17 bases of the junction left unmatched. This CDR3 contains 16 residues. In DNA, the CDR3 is TGTGCCAGCTGTCGGGGTTGGGGACAGGGACTCCGTGGCTACACCTTC. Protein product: CASCRGWGQGLRGYTF.

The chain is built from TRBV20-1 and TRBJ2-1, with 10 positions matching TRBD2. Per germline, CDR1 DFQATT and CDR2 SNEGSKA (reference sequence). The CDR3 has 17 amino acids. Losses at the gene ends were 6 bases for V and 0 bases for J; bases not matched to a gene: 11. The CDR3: CSAPGLARTISYNEQFF. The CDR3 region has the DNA TGCAGTGCCCCGGGACTAGCGCGAACCATCTCCTACAATGAGCAGTTCTTC.

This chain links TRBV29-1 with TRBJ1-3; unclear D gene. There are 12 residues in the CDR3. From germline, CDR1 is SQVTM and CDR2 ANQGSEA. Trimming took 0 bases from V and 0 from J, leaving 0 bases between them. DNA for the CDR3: TGCAGCGTTGAAGACTCTGGAAACACCATATATTTT. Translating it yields CSVEDSGNTIYF. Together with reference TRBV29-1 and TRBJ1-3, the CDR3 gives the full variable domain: SAVISQKPSRDICQRGTSLTIQCQVDSQVTMMFWYRQQPGQSLTLIATANQGSEATYESGFVIDKFPISRPNLTFSTLTVSNMSPEDSSIYLCSVEDSGNTIYFGEGSWLTVV.

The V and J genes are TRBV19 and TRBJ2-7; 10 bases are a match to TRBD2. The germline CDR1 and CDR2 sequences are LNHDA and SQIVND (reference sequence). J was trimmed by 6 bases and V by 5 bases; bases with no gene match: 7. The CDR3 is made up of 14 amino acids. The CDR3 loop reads CASSSGTSVGEQYF. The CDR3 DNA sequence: TGTGCCAGTAGTTCCGGGACTAGCGTGGGCGAGCAGTACTTC.

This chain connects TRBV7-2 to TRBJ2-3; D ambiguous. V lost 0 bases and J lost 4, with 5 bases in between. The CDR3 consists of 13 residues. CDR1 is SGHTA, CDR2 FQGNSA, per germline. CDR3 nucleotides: TGTGCCAGCAGCTTAGCGCCCCCAGATACGCAGTATTTT. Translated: CASSLAPPDTQYF.

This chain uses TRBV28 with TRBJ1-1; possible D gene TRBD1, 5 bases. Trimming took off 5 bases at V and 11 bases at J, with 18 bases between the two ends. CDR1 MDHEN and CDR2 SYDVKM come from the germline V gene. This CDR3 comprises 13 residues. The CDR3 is CASSAGRIPIAFF. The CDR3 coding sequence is TGTGCCAGCAGTGCGGGACGGATACCTATTGCTTTCTTT.

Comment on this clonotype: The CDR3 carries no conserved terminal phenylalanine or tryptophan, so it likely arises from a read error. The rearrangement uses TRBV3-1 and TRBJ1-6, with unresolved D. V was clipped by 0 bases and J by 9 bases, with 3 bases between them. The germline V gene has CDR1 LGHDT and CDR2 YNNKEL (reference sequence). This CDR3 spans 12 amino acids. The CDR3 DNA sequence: TGTGCCAGCAGCCAAGAGTTTTCACCCCTCCACTTG. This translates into CASSQEFSPLHL.

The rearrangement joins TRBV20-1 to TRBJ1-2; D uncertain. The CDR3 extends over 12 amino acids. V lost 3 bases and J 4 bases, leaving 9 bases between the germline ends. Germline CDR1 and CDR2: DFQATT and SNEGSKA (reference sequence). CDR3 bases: TGCAGTGCTAGGAGATGGGCCTATGGCTACACCTTC. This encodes CSARRWAYGYTF.

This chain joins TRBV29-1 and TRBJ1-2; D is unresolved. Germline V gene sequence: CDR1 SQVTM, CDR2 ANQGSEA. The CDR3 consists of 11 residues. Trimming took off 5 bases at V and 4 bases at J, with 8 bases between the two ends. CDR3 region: CSVWWVYGYTF. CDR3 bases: TGCAGCGTTTGGTGGGTCTATGGCTACACCTTC.

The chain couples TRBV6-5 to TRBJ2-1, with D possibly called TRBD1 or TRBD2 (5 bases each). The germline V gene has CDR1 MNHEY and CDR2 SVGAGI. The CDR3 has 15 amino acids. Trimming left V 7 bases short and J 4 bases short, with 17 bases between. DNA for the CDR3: TGTGCCAGCACTGGGACCTCCCCGACATACAATGAGCAGTTCTTC. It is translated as CASTGTSPTYNEQFF.

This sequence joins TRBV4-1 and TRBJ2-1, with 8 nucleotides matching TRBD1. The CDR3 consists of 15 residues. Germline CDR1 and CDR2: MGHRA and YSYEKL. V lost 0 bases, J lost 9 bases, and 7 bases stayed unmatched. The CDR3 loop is CASSQEGTGRGEQFF. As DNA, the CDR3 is TGCGCCAGCAGCCAAGAGGGGACAGGCAGGGGTGAGCAGTTCTTC.

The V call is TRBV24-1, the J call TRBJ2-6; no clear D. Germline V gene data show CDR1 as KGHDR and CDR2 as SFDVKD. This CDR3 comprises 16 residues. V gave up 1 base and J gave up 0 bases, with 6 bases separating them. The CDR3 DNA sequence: TGTGCCACCAGTGATTTTGGAAGCTCTGGGGCCAACGTCCTGACTTTC. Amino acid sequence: CATSDFGSSGANVLTF.

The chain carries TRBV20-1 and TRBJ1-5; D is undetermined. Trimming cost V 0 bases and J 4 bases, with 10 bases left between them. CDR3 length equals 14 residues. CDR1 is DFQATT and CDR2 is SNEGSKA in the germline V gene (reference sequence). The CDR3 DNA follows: TGCAGTGCTAGAGAACACAGTCATAATCAGCCCCAGCATTTT. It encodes CSAREHSHNQPQHF.

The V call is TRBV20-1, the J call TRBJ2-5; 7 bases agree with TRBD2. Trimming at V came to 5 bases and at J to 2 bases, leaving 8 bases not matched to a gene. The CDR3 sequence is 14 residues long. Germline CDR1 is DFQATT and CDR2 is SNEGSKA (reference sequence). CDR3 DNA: TGCAGTGCTCGGGGGGAGTTCGGACAAGAGACCCAGTACTTC. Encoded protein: CSARGEFGQETQYF.

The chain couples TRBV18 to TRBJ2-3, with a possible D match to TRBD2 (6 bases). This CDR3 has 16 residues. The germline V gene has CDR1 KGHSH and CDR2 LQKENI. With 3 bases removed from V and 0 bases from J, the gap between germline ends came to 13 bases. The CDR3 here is CASSPVGGPSTDTQYF. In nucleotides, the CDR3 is TGTGCCAGCTCACCGGTGGGAGGTCCTAGCACAGATACGCAGTATTTT.

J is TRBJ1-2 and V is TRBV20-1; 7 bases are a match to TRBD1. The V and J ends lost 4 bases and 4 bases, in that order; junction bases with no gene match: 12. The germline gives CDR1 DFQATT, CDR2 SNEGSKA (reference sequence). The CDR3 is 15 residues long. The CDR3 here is CSAIAQGLHLYGYTF. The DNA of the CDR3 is TGCAGTGCTATAGCACAGGGGCTTCACCTCTATGGCTACACCTTC.

The DNA for the CDR3 is TGTGCCAGCAGCTTAGGGACAGGGGGCGCCGGCTATGGCTACACCTTC. Translated: CASSLGTGGAGYGYTF. The chain joins TRBV7-8 to TRBJ1-2; TRBD1 agrees at 11 bases. Germline trimming cut 1 base from V and 4 bases from J; bases unmatched to any gene: 5. Germline lookup yields CDR1 SGHVS and CDR2 FQNEAQ. The CDR3 totals 16 residues.

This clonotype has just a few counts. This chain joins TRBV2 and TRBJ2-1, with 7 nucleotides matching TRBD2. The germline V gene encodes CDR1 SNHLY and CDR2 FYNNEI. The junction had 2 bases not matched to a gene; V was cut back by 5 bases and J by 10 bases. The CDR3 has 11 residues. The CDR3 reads CASSLSGEQFF. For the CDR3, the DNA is TGTGCCAGCAGTCTTAGCGGGGAGCAGTTCTTC.

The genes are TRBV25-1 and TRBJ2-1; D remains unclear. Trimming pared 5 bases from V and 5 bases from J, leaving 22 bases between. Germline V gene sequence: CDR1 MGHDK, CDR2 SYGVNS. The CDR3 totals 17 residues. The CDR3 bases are TGTGCCAGCAGTACGACGCCGAAGGACCAAAGTAACAATGAGCAGTTCTTC. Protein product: CASSTTPKDQSNNEQFF.

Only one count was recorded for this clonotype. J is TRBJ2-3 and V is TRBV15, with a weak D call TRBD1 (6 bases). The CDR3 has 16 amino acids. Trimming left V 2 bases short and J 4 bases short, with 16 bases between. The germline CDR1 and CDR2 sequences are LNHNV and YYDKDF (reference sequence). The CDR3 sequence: CATSRSTGHGADTQYF. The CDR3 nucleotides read TGTGCCACCAGCAGATCTACAGGGCATGGCGCAGATACGCAGTATTTT.

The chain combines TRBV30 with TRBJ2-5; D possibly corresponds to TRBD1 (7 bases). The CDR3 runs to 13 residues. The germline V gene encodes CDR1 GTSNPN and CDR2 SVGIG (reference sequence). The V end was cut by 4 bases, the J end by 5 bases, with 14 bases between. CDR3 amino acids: CAWTRQGGETQYF. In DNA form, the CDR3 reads TGTGCCTGGACCAGACAGGGAGGCGAGACCCAGTACTTC. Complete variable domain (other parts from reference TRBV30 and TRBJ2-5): SQTIHQWPATLVQPVGSPLSLECTVEGTSNPNLYWYRQAAGRGLQLLFYSVGIGQISSEVPQNLSASRPQDRQFILSSKKLLLSDSGFYLCAWTRQGGETQYFGPGTRLLVL.

CDR3 protein: CSADRGSTDTQYF. The CDR3 nucleotides read TGCAGTGCCGACCGGGGTAGCACAGATACGCAGTATTTT. This chain links TRBV20-1 with TRBJ2-3, with D possibly being TRBD2 (5 bases). Germline CDR1 is DFQATT and CDR2 is SNEGSKA (reference sequence). This CDR3 spans 13 amino acids. V lost 6 bases to trimming and J lost 0 bases, with 10 bases between them.

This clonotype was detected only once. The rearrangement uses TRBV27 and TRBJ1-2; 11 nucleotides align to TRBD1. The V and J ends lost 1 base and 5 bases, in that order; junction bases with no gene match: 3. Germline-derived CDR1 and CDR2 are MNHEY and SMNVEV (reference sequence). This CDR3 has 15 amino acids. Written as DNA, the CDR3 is TGTGCCAGCAGTTTATGGGGACAGGGGGGATATGGCTACACCTTC. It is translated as CASSLWGQGGYGYTF.